The 25 T cell receptor beta chains below were found in one sample sequenced in a study of blood T cell repertoires in COVID-19. Clones were sequenced by immunoSEQ multiplex PCR, and TCRdb holds only the in-frame ones, with some missing. In the table there are fewer than 200,000 clones, 70% to 85% of which are singletons. The sample taken for sequencing was peripheral blood. These receptors originate from a woman in her forties with COVID-19, enrolled during active disease.

The chain employs TRBV18 and TRBJ1-1, with 8 positions matching TRBD1. The V gene's germline CDR1 is KGHSH and CDR2 LQKENI. Unmatched junction bases numbered 6, after V lost 1 base and J lost 8 bases. The CDR3 consists of 14 residues. The CDR3 nucleotides read TGTGCCAGCTCACCACTGGGACAGGTATCAGAAGCTTTCTTT. It translates to CASSPLGQVSEAFF.

A word on this clone: The same CDR3 also results from other DNA sequences found in this sample. The chain has TRBV3-1 (or the pseudogene TRBV3-2) and TRBJ1-1; D unresolved. Trimming pared 2 bases from V and 1 base from J, leaving 5 bases between. CDR1 is LGHDT, CDR2 YNNKEL, per germline (reference sequence). The CDR3 sequence is 13 residues long. CDR3 amino acids: CASSQPGNTEAFF. The CDR3 DNA is TGTGCCAGCAGCCAACCAGGGAACACTGAAGCTTTCTTT.

The chain couples TRBV3-1 (or the pseudogene TRBV3-2) to TRBJ1-1; 8 bases map to TRBD1. The germline V gene encodes CDR1 LGHDT and CDR2 YNNKEL (reference sequence). V was clipped by 1 base and J by 6 bases; unmatched bases: 4. The CDR3 has 14 residues. The CDR3 DNA sequence: TGTGCCAGCAGCCAAGTCAGGGGGCGCGCTGAAGCTTTCTTT. Protein sequence: CASSQVRGRAEAFF.

V usage is TRBV6-1 and J usage is TRBJ1-6; TRBD1 matches 10 bases. CDR3 length: 17 residues. Trimming removed 3 bases from V and 10 bases from J; junction bases left unmatched: 12. CDR1 is MNHNS, CDR2 SASEGT, per germline. CDR3 coding DNA: TGTGCCAGCAGTGACAGGGACAGGGGCACCGGCAACTCACCCCTCCACTTT. This encodes CASSDRDRGTGNSPLHF.

The chain is built from TRBV6-5 and TRBJ2-7; D might be TRBD2 (5 bases). V lost 8 bases to trimming and J lost 7 bases, with 15 bases between them. The CDR3 extends over 12 amino acids. Germline loops: CDR1 MNHEY, CDR2 SVGAGI. CDR3 loop: CASAILTGEQYF. The CDR3, as DNA: TGTGCCAGCGCGATCCTTACGGGGGAGCAGTACTTC.

This rearrangement joins TRBV2 to TRBJ1-5; D perhaps matches TRBD1 (6 bases). The CDR3 sequence is 14 residues long. With 5 bases removed from V and 1 base from J, the gap between germline ends came to 9 bases. CDR1 is SNHLY and CDR2 is FYNNEI in the germline V gene. The DNA for the CDR3 is TGTGCCAGCAGTTCTCAGGGGAGCAATCAGCCCCAGCATTTT. It yields the protein CASSSQGSNQPQHF.

This clone was found once. The J gene is TRBJ2-1, the V gene TRBV5-1; tentative D call: TRBD2 (5 bases). CDR1 is SGHRS and CDR2 is YFSETQ in the germline V gene. V dropped 4 bases and J dropped 0 bases, with 11 bases sitting between them. This CDR3 region has 15 residues. CDR3 sequence: CASSVVASSYNEQFF. CDR3 in DNA: TGCGCCAGCAGCGTCGTAGCGAGCTCCTACAATGAGCAGTTCTTC.

This chain links TRBV30 with TRBJ1-4; D possibly corresponds to TRBD1 (5 bases). The CDR3 contains 13 residues. From germline, CDR1 is GTSNPN and CDR2 SVGIG (reference sequence). Trimming shortened V by 4 bases and J by 6 bases, and 12 bases separated the two germline ends. CDR3 sequence reads: CAWKDMSHEKLFF. The CDR3 nucleotides read TGTGCCTGGAAGGACATGTCCCATGAAAAACTGTTTTTT.

V usage is TRBV28 and J usage is TRBJ1-4; 10 nucleotides align to TRBD1. There are 15 residues in the CDR3. Germline trimming cut 2 bases from V and 6 bases from J; bases unmatched to any gene: 3. Germline lookup yields CDR1 MDHEN and CDR2 SYDVKM. The CDR3 region has the DNA TGTGCCAGCAGTTTAGGGACAGGGGTCGATGAAAAACTGTTTTTT. Amino acid sequence: CASSLGTGVDEKLFF.

J is TRBJ1-6 and V is TRBV11-2, with 7 bases matching TRBD1. Germline V gene lookup returns CDR1 SGHAT and CDR2 FQNNGV. This CDR3 has 14 amino acids. V shed 6 bases and J 4 bases; nucleotides not matched to a gene: 3. The CDR3 coding sequence is TGTGCCAGCAGTGGACAGGCTTATAATTCACCCCTCCACTTT. Translation: CASSGQAYNSPLHF.

The chain is built from TRBV7-8 and TRBJ2-1; possibly TRBD1 for D (5 bases). Deletions cut 5 bases from V and 12 bases from J, with 14 bases between. The CDR3 spans 12 residues. Germline values: CDR1 SGHVS, CDR2 FQNEAQ. The CDR3 DNA follows: TGTGCCAGCAGCCTGACTGACAGAGGGCAGTTCTTC. Its translation is CASSLTDRGQFF.

V and J are TRBV12-3 or TRBV12-4 and TRBJ2-3; 7 nucleotides agree with TRBD1. Trimming cost V 3 bases and J 4 bases; bases outside gene matches: 1. The CDR3 runs 13 residues. CDR3: CASSFGTADTQYF. For the CDR3, the DNA is TGTGCCAGCAGTTTCGGGACAGCAGATACGCAGTATTTT.

This chain joins TRBV6-5 and TRBJ1-2; 11 bases are shared with TRBD1. The germline V gene encodes CDR1 MNHEY and CDR2 SVGAGI. Losses at the gene ends were 5 bases for V and 3 bases for J; bases not matched to a gene: 5. The CDR3 runs 15 residues. CDR3 residues: CASSPWTGGDYGYTF. The CDR3 bases are TGTGCCAGCAGTCCTTGGACAGGGGGCGACTATGGCTACACCTTC.

The V call is TRBV30, the J call TRBJ2-5; D ambiguous. Germline V gene sequence: CDR1 GTSNPN, CDR2 SVGIG (reference sequence). The CDR3 runs 12 residues. V lost 5 bases and J lost 5, with 12 bases in between. CDR3 residues: CAWSLLVETQYF. In nucleotides, the CDR3 is TGTGCCTGGTCCTTACTCGTGGAGACCCAGTACTTC.

The V and J genes are TRBV2 and TRBJ1-2; maybe TRBD1 (6 bases). The V gene's germline CDR1 is SNHLY and CDR2 FYNNEI. The ends were cut back, 2 bases at V and 7 bases at J, with 14 bases in the middle. The CDR3 extends over 14 amino acids. The CDR3 DNA follows: TGTGCCAGCAGTGAATTTGGGACATACAGTGGCTACACCTTC. Residues: CASSEFGTYSGYTF.

V usage is TRBV6-1 and J usage is TRBJ2-7; D not resolved. There are 13 residues in the CDR3. Deletions cut 3 bases from V and 1 base from J, with 7 bases between. Germline CDR1 MNHNS, CDR2 SASEGT. The CDR3, as DNA: TGTGCCAGCAGTGAGGGCATTTCCTACGAGCAGTACTTC. Amino acids: CASSEGISYEQYF.

This chain joins TRBV6-6 and TRBJ2-4; 10 positions agree with TRBD1. V lost 2 bases, J lost 11 bases, and 6 bases stayed unmatched. Germline V lookup: CDR1 MNHNY, CDR2 SVGAGI (reference sequence). The CDR3 has 14 residues. The CDR3 DNA reads TGTGCCAGCAGTTACCCCGGGACAGGGGCAGTTCAGTACTTC. The encoded protein is CASSYPGTGAVQYF.

In this sample, this clone turned up a few times. The rearrangement uses TRBV2 and TRBJ2-2; D ambiguous. Between the trimmed V and J ends, which lost 4 bases and 0 bases, there was a span of 6 bases. Per the germline V gene, CDR1 is SNHLY and CDR2 is FYNNEI. The CDR3 runs to 14 residues. Here the CDR3 DNA reads TGTGCCAGCAGTGGGCCTCCGAACACCGGGGAGCTGTTTTTT. Residues: CASSGPPNTGELFF.

V gene TRBV6-5 combines with J gene TRBJ2-3; TRBD2 is a possible D gene (5 bases). The CDR3 spans 14 residues. Germline lookup yields CDR1 MNHEY and CDR2 SVGAGI. V was cut by 7 bases and J by 6 bases, with 17 bases left in between. The CDR3 here is CASKLRGRTDTQYF. The CDR3 region has the DNA TGTGCCAGCAAGTTGAGAGGGCGGACGGATACGCAGTATTTT.

V usage is TRBV11-2 and J usage is TRBJ2-7; D call uncertain. The germline CDR1 and CDR2 sequences are SGHAT and FQNNGV. V shed 5 bases and J shed 2 bases, with 10 bases lying between them. The CDR3 sequence is 13 residues long. CDR3 amino acids: CASSPRFAYEQYV. The CDR3 DNA follows: TGTGCCAGCAGCCCCCGGTTTGCCTACGAGCAGTACGTC.

The rearrangement links TRBV14 to TRBJ2-5; possible D gene TRBD1, 5 bases. With 2 bases removed from V and 1 base from J, the gap between germline ends came to 8 bases. Germline CDR1 is SGHDN and CDR2 is FVKESK. The CDR3 loop spans 14 amino acids. This chain's CDR3 is CASSQMGLQETQYF. As DNA, the CDR3 is TGTGCCAGCAGCCAAATGGGGCTCCAAGAGACCCAGTACTTC.

This chain connects TRBV28 to TRBJ1-2, with D possibly TRBD1 on 6 matching bases. CDR3 size: 16 residues. Germline V gene sequence: CDR1 MDHEN, CDR2 SYDVKM. Trimming left V 1 base short and J 7 bases short, with 19 bases between. The CDR3 DNA reads as TGTGCCAGCAGTTTATCCCCGGACAGCCTACGAGGTGGCTACACCTTC. This codes for CASSLSPDSLRGGYTF.

The chain uses TRBV7-3 and TRBJ2-3; D is perhaps TRBD1 (5 bases). Germline assignment: CDR1 SGHTA and CDR2 FQGTGA. V dropped 1 base and J dropped 2 bases, with 10 bases sitting between them. This CDR3 has 15 residues. The CDR3 DNA follows: TGTGCCAGCAGCTTAAGGGGCGGATACACAGATACGCAGTATTTT. Translating it yields CASSLRGGYTDTQYF.

The chain employs TRBV7-6 and TRBJ2-7; 8 nucleotides line up with TRBD2. V was clipped by 5 bases and J by 1 base; unmatched bases: 4. CDR3 length equals 14 residues. Germline assignment: CDR1 SGHVS and CDR2 FNYEAQ. CDR3 in amino acids: CASSPQRESYEQYF. CDR3 bases: TGTGCCAGCAGCCCCCAGCGGGAGTCCTACGAGCAGTACTTC.

This rearrangement joins TRBV6-1 to TRBJ1-1; weak D call: TRBD1 (5 bases). The CDR3 covers 15 residues. Germline CDR1 reads MNHNS; CDR2 reads SASEGT. V was clipped by 2 bases and J by 1 base, with 11 bases between them. This chain's CDR3 is CASSESPGQNTEAFF. CDR3 in DNA: TGTGCCAGCAGTGAAAGCCCCGGACAGAACACTGAAGCTTTCTTT.